This record looks at one T cell receptor (beta chain) sequence and its context. These data are taken from a study of T cells expressing NK-cell markers. About the study: One of the eight sequenced donors was seronegative, whereas the other seven were HCMV-seropositive.

TCRdb re-analyzed the 5' RACE reads; it lists each CDR3 protein once, without DNA. Its clone listing holds about 460,000 distinct CDR3 sequences. This CDR3 is 13 amino acids long. Germline V gives CDR1 SQVTM, CDR2 ANQGSEA. Material: blood T cells: a sorted CD56 or NKG2C T cell subset, CD4+ or CD8+ T cells, or bulk PBMC T cells (not recorded which). J is TRBJ1-1 and V is TRBV29-1. The source of this sequence is a woman between 45 and 65 years old in good health. CDR3 in amino acids: CSVELQLNTEAFF.